This TCR beta chain was identified in a study of blood T cell repertoires in COVID-19. Study-wide background: Whether acute or convalescent, the COVID-19 samples came from the United States, Italy and Spain. T cells, B-cell-depleted T cells, or PBMCs provided the cDNA or gDNA that served as material.

The authors' processing: Reference gene primer amplification gave nucleated cell count estimates. Using immunoSEQ multiplex PCR, the repertoire was profiled, and TCRdb retains in-frame clones only, with some absent. From that table come the V and J calls and clone size; the DNA was used to work out D and trimming. The table lists about 160,000 clones, 82% of them singletons. Germline CDR1 reads SNHLY; CDR2 reads FYNNEI. V was pared by 3 bases and J by 5 bases, with 5 bases of the junction left unmatched. CDR3 length equals 14 residues. The clonotype was recovered from an elderly woman with active or convalescent COVID-19. The chain uses TRBV2 and TRBJ1-1; 8 bases are shared with TRBD1. Material for sequencing was peripheral blood. CDR3: CASSEQGADTEAFF. The CDR3 nucleotides read TGTGCCAGCAGTGAGCAGGGGGCAGATACTGAAGCTTTCTTT.